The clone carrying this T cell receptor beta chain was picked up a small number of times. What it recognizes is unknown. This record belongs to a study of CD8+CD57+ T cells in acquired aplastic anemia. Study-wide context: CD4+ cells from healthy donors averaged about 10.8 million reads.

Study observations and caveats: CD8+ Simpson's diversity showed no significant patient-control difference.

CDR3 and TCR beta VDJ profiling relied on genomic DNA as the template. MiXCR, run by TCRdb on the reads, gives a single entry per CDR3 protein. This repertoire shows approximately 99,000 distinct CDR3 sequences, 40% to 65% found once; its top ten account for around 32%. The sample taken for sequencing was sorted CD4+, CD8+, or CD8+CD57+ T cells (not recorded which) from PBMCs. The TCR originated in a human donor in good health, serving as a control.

CDR3 sequence: CASSGDDPSYNEQFF. DNA of the CDR3: TGTGCCAGCAGTGGCGACGATCCGTCCTACAATGAGCAGTTCTTC. V and J are TRBV2 and TRBJ2-1; D gene uncertain. The germline V and J ends were trimmed by 4 bases and 1 base, with 11 bases remaining between them. The CDR3 has 15 amino acids. Germline CDR1 reads SNHLY; CDR2 reads FYNNEI.